Listed here is a single T cell receptor (beta chain). Recent vaccinations or acute infections were absent in the healthy HIV-negative adult donors. From CD4+ cells came CD45RA+ naive and CD45RA-negative memory subsets. Germline CDR1 and CDR2: LNHDA and SQIVND (reference sequence). J was trimmed by 6 bases and V by 6 bases; bases with no gene match: 6. The CDR3 is 14 residues long. The data belong to a study of shared clonotypes between healthy human individuals. TCRdb's table, derived via immunoSEQ multiplex PCR, lists solely in-frame clones and lacks some. The repertoire holds 300,000 or so clones, with 74% as singletons.

This sequence originates from a man younger than 40 in good health. Sequencing was carried out using memory CD4+ T cells sorted from blood. Subset meaning: CD45RA-negative fraction. The rearrangement uses TRBV19 and TRBJ2-1; the match to TRBD1 covers 9 bases. CDR3 residues: CASRGTGNINEQFF. CDR3 DNA: TGTGCCAGTAGAGGGACAGGGAATATCAATGAGCAGTTCTTC. Full variable domain (outside the CDR3, taken from reference TRBV19 and TRBJ2-1): DGGITQSPKYLFRKEGQNVTLSCEQNLNHDAMYWYRQDPGQGLRLIYYSQIVNDFQKGDIAEGYSVSREKKESFPLTVTSAQKNPTAFYLCASRGTGNINEQFFGPGTRLTVL.